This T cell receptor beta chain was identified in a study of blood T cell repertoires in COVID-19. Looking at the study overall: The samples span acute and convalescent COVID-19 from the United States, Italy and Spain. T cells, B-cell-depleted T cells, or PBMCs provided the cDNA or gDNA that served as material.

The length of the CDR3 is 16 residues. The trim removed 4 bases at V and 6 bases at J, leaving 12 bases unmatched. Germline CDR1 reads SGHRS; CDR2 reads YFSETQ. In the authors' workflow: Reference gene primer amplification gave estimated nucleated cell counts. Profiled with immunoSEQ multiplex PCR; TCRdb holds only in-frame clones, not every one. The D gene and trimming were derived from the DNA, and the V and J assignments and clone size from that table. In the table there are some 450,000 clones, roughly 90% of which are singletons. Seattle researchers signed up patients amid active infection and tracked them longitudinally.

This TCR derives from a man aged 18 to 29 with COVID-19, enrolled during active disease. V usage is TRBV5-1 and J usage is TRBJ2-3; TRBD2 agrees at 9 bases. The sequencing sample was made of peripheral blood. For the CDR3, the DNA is TGCGCCAGCAGCCGCGGGGCGGGGGGGCAGCCCGATACGCAGTATTTT. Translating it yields CASSRGAGGQPDTQYF.